Each of the 21 T cell receptor beta chains below was sequenced from the same sample in a study of OX40 agonist ivuxolimab in advanced cancers. Data came from immunoSEQ multiplex PCR; TCRdb stores just in-frame clones and leaves some out. The sample gives some 81,000 clones, just over 85% of which show up once; roughly 2% is in the top ten. Sample: CD4+ or CD8+ T cells sorted from blood, taken in a trial of the OX40 agonist ivuxolimab. Every receptor here comes from an adult with an advanced solid tumor such as melanoma, head and neck, liver or kidney cancer.

With respect to this clone: The sample holds other DNA sequences that translate to the same CDR3. The chain is built from TRBV15 and TRBJ2-7; D is uncertain. Germline assignment: CDR1 LNHNV and CDR2 YYDKDF (reference sequence). This CDR3 contains 13 residues. V lost 0 bases and J lost 4, with 7 bases in between. The CDR3 protein is CATSREIQYEQYF. The CDR3 DNA sequence: TGTGCCACCAGCAGAGAAATCCAGTACGAGCAGTACTTC.

This clone has a single count. The V gene is TRBV7-9, the J gene TRBJ2-3; D unresolved. Germline V gene sequence: CDR1 SEHNR, CDR2 FQNEAQ (reference sequence). CDR3 length equals 14 residues. V was trimmed by 4 bases and J by 3 bases, leaving 11 bases between them. The CDR3 DNA is TGTGCCAGCAGCTCTAATCGAATGACAGATACGCAGTATTTT. This gives the protein CASSSNRMTDTQYF.

The rearrangement uses TRBV5-4 and TRBJ2-7; no definite D call. The CDR3 runs 13 residues. V was shortened by 4 bases and J by 2 bases, with 10 bases between the two germline ends. Germline CDR1 is SGHNT and CDR2 is YYREEE (reference sequence). The CDR3 region has the DNA TGTGCCAGCAGCCCCCAGGAGACCTACGAGCAGTACTTC. It yields the protein CASSPQETYEQYF.

The rearrangement links TRBV5-1 to TRBJ1-2; possible D gene TRBD1, 6 bases. Trimming removed 0 bases at V and 4 bases at J, with 13 bases between. This CDR3 has 15 amino acids. Germline-derived CDR1 and CDR2 are SGHRS and YFSETQ. In DNA form, the CDR3 reads TGCGCCAGCAGCTTGGACGAGGGGGGCCTCTATGGCTACACCTTC. As protein: CASSLDEGGLYGYTF.

The genes are TRBV7-5 and TRBJ2-2. TRBV7-5 is labeled a pseudogene. CDR3 size: 16 residues. CDR3 loop: CVRSPHQGGNGGELFF. The CDR3 coding sequence is TGTGTCAGAAGCCCTCATCAAGGGGGGAACGGCGGGGAGCTGTTTTTT.

The CDR3, as DNA: TGTGCCAGCAGTGAATACCAGGGTGCTGGAAACACCATATATTTT. This codes for CASSEYQGAGNTIYF. The chain is built from TRBV6-1 and TRBJ1-3; D might be TRBD1 (5 bases). Looked up from germline, CDR1 is MNHNS and CDR2 is SASEGT. The CDR3 extends over 15 amino acids. The V gene lost 2 bases and the J gene lost 2 bases, with 10 bases spanning the gap.

This clone was seen a handful of times. V and J are TRBV29-1 and TRBJ2-1, with D tentatively TRBD2 (6 bases). Trimming took off 7 bases at V and 6 bases at J, with 10 bases between the two ends. Germline CDR1 is SQVTM and CDR2 is ANQGSEA. The CDR3 spans 11 residues. For the CDR3, the DNA is TGCAGCGCAAGACTAGTCAATGAGCAGTTCTTC. It yields the protein CSARLVNEQFF.

This chain links TRBV6-1 with TRBJ1-2; D perhaps matches TRBD1 (5 bases). Germline V gene data show CDR1 as MNHNS and CDR2 as SASEGT. The V end lost 3 bases, the J end lost 4 bases, and 21 bases lay between the germline ends. The CDR3 runs to 17 residues. The CDR3 here is CASSDPAEPKGIYGYTF. The CDR3 nucleotides are TGTGCCAGCAGTGATCCCGCGGAACCAAAGGGGATCTATGGCTACACCTTC.

This clone was seen only once. The chain has TRBV7-9 and TRBJ2-1, with TRBD2 identical over 12 bases. The CDR3 extends over 15 amino acids. The germline V gene encodes CDR1 SEHNR and CDR2 FQNEAQ (reference sequence). V shed 4 bases, J shed 7 bases, and the junction held 5 bases outside the gene matches. CDR3 region: CASSYTSGGSNEQFF. CDR3 bases: TGTGCCAGCAGCTATACTAGCGGGGGGTCAAATGAGCAGTTCTTC.

The V call is TRBV28, the J call TRBJ1-2; D might be TRBD1 (6 bases). The V end lost 6 bases, the J end lost 3 bases, and 11 bases lay between the germline ends. This CDR3 has 13 residues. The germline CDR1 and CDR2 sequences are MDHEN and SYDVKM. The CDR3 DNA reads TGTGCCAGCAGGCCACAGGGAGACTATGGCTACACCTTC. It is translated as CASRPQGDYGYTF.

The rearrangement uses TRBV7-8 and TRBJ2-2; D remains unclear. Germline CDR1 and CDR2: SGHVS and FQNEAQ. Trimming left V 2 bases short and J 0 bases short, with 7 bases between. The CDR3 has 15 residues. The CDR3 spells CASSLFSANTGELFF. CDR3 DNA: TGTGCCAGCAGCTTATTTTCCGCGAACACCGGGGAGCTGTTTTTT.

This chain uses TRBV7-3 with TRBJ2-5; the D call may be TRBD1 or TRBD2 (6 bases each). This CDR3 has 14 amino acids. Germline V CDR1 and CDR2: SGHTA, FQGTGA. V lost 5 bases and J 1 base, leaving 11 bases between the germline ends. This CDR3 reads CASSPTGAQETQYF. The CDR3 bases are TGTGCCAGCAGCCCTACGGGGGCCCAAGAGACCCAGTACTTC. Together with reference TRBV7-3 and TRBJ2-5, the CDR3 gives the full variable domain: GAGVSQTPSNKVTEKGKYVELRCDPISGHTALYWYRQSLGQGPEFLIYFQGTGAADDSGLPNDRFFAVRPEGSVSTLKIQRTERGDSAVYLCASSPTGAQETQYFGPGTRLLVL.

The chain carries TRBV6-1 and TRBJ2-3; 14 bases are shared with TRBD2. The CDR3 has 15 amino acids. CDR1 and CDR2 from the germline V gene are MNHNS and SASEGT. The V and J ends lost 4 bases and 5 bases, in that order; junction bases with no gene match: 2. The CDR3 is CASSGLAGGGDTQYF. As DNA, the CDR3 is TGTGCCAGCAGTGGACTAGCGGGGGGGGGAGATACGCAGTATTTT.

The CDR3 region is CASSPSGGATDTQYF. CDR3 coding DNA: TGTGCCAGCAGCCCTAGCGGGGGGGCGACAGATACGCAGTATTTT. This chain links TRBV11-3 with TRBJ2-3, with TRBD2 identical over 12 bases. Looked up from germline, CDR1 is SGHNT and CDR2 is YENEEA. There are 15 residues in the CDR3. The V segment lost 5 bases and the J segment 3 bases; nucleotides outside the gene matches: 3.

The chain is built from TRBV28 and TRBJ1-6; maybe TRBD1 (6 bases). This CDR3 spans 15 amino acids. The germline V gene encodes CDR1 MDHEN and CDR2 SYDVKM. Trimming removed 6 bases at V and 4 bases at J, with 13 bases between. The CDR3 loop is CASSSSRGYNSPLHF. The CDR3 coding sequence is TGTGCCAGCAGCAGTTCCAGGGGATATAATTCACCCCTCCACTTT.

The chain links TRBV5-4 to TRBJ2-2, with unresolved D. The CDR3 covers 15 residues. V shed 0 bases and J shed 1 base, with 7 bases lying between them. Germline CDR1 SGHNT, CDR2 YYREEE (reference sequence). The CDR3 protein is CASSLVPENTGELFF. The DNA for the CDR3 is TGTGCCAGCAGCTTGGTTCCGGAGAACACCGGGGAGCTGTTTTTT.

The chain recombines TRBV5-1 with TRBJ2-5; TRBD1 aligns across 9 bases. The CDR3 is 16 amino acids. The J segment lost 5 bases and the V segment lost 0 bases, leaving 8 bases of the junction unmatched. CDR1 SGHRS and CDR2 YFSETQ come from the germline V gene. CDR3 loop: CASSLVGQGGGETQYF. CDR3 DNA sequence: TGCGCCAGCAGCTTGGTGGGACAGGGAGGAGGGGAGACCCAGTACTTC.

This clone occurred once. The CDR3 spells CASSLGTVPGYTF. CDR3 sequence (DNA): TGTGCCAGTAGTTTGGGGACAGTTCCTGGCTACACCTTC. The chain employs TRBV19 and TRBJ1-2; 7 nucleotides line up with TRBD1. CDR1 is LNHDA, CDR2 SQIVND, per germline (reference sequence). J gave up 7 bases and V 5 bases, and 7 bases lay outside the gene matches. The CDR3 length is 13 residues.

This clone was seen a few times. This rearrangement joins TRBV7-6 to TRBJ1-6; D might be TRBD1 (5 bases). Germline V gene sequence: CDR1 SGHVS, CDR2 FNYEAQ. The CDR3 sequence is 16 residues long. Trimming took off 2 bases at V and 7 bases at J, with 15 bases between the two ends. The CDR3 reads CASSLSGGTMNSPLHF. In DNA, the CDR3 is TGTGCCAGCAGCTTATCGGGCGGGACTATGAATTCACCCCTCCACTTT.

The rearrangement uses TRBV30 and TRBJ2-1; TRBD1 might be the D (5 bases). Trimming removed 4 bases at V and 4 bases at J, with 14 bases between. Germline lookup yields CDR1 GTSNPN and CDR2 SVGIG (reference sequence). There are 14 residues in the CDR3. CDR3 loop: CAWTLDIEYNEQFF. CDR3 in DNA: TGTGCCTGGACTTTGGACATAGAGTACAATGAGCAGTTCTTC.

V is TRBV4-1 and J is TRBJ1-6; 7 bases line up with TRBD1. This CDR3 contains 15 residues. Germline V gives CDR1 MGHRA, CDR2 YSYEKL. The V segment lost 4 bases and the J segment 6 bases; nucleotides outside the gene matches: 6. This chain's CDR3 is CASSLTGTLNSPLHF. The CDR3, as DNA: TGCGCCAGCAGCCTGACAGGGACACTTAATTCACCCCTCCACTTT.